These T cell receptor beta chains were read from a single sample in a study of CXCR3-negative and CXCR3-positive naive CD8 T cells. TCRdb re-called the 5' RACE reads and gives one entry per CDR3 protein, without DNA. The listing contains some 150,000 distinct CDR3 sequences. Material: naive CXCR3+ CD8+ T cells from blood. Receptors were obtained from a human donor in good health. Some clones in this sample may be carry-over from other donors' samples. Both conserved end residues are part of each CDR3.

V gene	J gene	CDR3 protein
TRBV5-1	TRBJ1-5	CASSLVGAADQPQHF
TRBV7-9	TRBJ2-7	CASSLGDISYEQYF
TRBV29-1	TRBJ1-2	CSGGGGYGYTF
TRBV5-6	TRBJ2-3	CASSSGGETDTQYF
TRBV29-1	TRBJ1-2	CSVEMWGRRGDYGYTF
TRBV20-1	TRBJ2-7	CSAERQDPGDVSFYEQYF
TRBV7-3	TRBJ2-5	CASSSGGALLETQYF
TRBV12-3/TRBV12-4	TRBJ2-1	CASSDLAGVYNEQFF
TRBV29-1	TRBJ2-7	CSVGTGSSYEQYF
TRBV29-1	TRBJ2-7	CSVGAQSRYEQYF
TRBV7-6	TRBJ2-2	CASSPGLAGGGTGELFF
TRBV18	TRBJ1-1	CASSPGPGQGLGTEAFF
TRBV5-1	TRBJ1-4	CASSFFGATNEKLFF
TRBV5-1	TRBJ1-1	CASSLGTVEAFF
TRBV27	TRBJ1-5	CASSLLGGNQPQHF
TRBV7-6	TRBJ2-5	CASSRAGVGETQYF
TRBV12-3/TRBV12-4	TRBJ2-5	CASSSDLDTEGETQYF
TRBV28	TRBJ2-1	CASSLRDRDFF
TRBV27	TRBJ2-3	CASSLFGTDTQYF
TRBV20-1	TRBJ2-4	CSASTSGGAAAKNIQYF
TRBV11-2	TRBJ2-1	CASSLDMGPGSYNEQFF
TRBV28	TRBJ2-5	CASSLSWPETQYF
TRBV4-3	TRBJ2-3	CAGSHAGGTDTQYF
TRBV6-6	TRBJ2-7	CASSYGTGEQYF
TRBV13	TRBJ2-7	CASSKPTGGEQYF
TRBV29-1	TRBJ1-2	CSAWGEPTTGYTF
TRBV24-1	TRBJ1-1	CATRDNQNTEAFF
TRBV4-1	TRBJ2-3	CASSQDPAGALHDTQYF
TRBV4-1	TRBJ1-5	CASSQAVSGYYSNQPQHF
TRBV29-1	TRBJ2-7	CSVGSRGSSYEQYF
TRBV28	TRBJ2-2	CASGRGGTGELFF